This T cell receptor (beta chain) was observed in a study of blood T cell repertoires in COVID-19. Study context: Whether acute or convalescent, the COVID-19 samples came from the United States, Italy and Spain. The cDNA or gDNA used as material had been derived from T cells, B-cell-depleted T cells, or PBMCs.

CDR1 MGHDK and CDR2 SYGVNS come from the germline V gene. This CDR3 has 15 residues. V lost 5 bases to trimming and J lost 3 bases, with 17 bases between them. Study processing details: Estimated nucleated cell counts came from reference gene primer amplification. Sequencing was performed with immunoSEQ multiplex PCR; in TCRdb, only in-frame clones are kept and a portion is missing. The DNA was the basis for D and trimming; V, J and clone size are from that table. The profile shows about 120,000 clones, almost 70% of them singletons. This sequence was found in a woman aged 70-85 years with acute or convalescent COVID-19. The V gene is TRBV25-1, the J gene TRBJ2-7, with D possibly matching TRBD1 (5 bases). Sequencing input: peripheral blood. The chain's CDR3 is CASSSDNNKGYEQYF. The CDR3 nucleotides are TGTGCCAGCAGTTCGGACAATAATAAAGGCTACGAGCAGTACTTC.